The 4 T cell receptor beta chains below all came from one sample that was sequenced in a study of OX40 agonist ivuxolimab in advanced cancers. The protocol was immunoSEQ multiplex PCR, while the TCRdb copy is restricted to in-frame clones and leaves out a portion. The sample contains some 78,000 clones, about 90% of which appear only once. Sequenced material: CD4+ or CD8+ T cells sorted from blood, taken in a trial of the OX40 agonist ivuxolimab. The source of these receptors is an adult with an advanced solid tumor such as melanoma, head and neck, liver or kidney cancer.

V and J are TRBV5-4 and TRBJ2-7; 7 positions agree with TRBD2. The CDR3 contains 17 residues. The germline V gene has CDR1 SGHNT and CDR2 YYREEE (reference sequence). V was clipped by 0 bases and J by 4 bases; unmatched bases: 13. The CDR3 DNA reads TGTGCCAGCAGCTTGGGGCGGTTTGGAGCGGGAAGGTACGAGCAGTACTTC. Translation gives CASSLGRFGAGRYEQYF.

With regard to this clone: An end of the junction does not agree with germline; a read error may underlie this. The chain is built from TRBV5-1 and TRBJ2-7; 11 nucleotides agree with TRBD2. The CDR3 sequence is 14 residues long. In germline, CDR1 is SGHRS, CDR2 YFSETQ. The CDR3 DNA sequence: TGCGCCAGCAGCTTGGTAGCGGGAGGGGAGGAGCGGTACTTC. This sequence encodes CASSLVAGGEERYF. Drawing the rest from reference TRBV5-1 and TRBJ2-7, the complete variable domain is KAGVTQTPRYLIKTRGQQVTLSCSPISGHRSVSWYQQTPGQGLQFLFEYFSETQRNKGNFPGRFSGRQFSNSRSEMNVSTLELGDSALYLCASSLVAGGEERYFGPGTRLTVT.

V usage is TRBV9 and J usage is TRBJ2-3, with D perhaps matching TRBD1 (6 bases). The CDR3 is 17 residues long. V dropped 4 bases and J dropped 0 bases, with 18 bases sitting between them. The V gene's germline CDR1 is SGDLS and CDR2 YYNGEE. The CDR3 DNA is TGTGCCAGCAGCCCCGGGCAGGGGTTCCCCAGCACAGATACGCAGTATTTT. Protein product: CASSPGQGFPSTDTQYF.

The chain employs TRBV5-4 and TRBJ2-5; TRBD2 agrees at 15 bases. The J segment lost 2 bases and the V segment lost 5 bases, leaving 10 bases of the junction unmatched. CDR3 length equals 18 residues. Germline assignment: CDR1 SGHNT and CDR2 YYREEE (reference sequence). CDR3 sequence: CASSPPGLAGGRQETQYF. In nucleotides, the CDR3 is TGTGCCAGCAGTCCTCCGGGACTAGCGGGGGGCCGACAAGAGACCCAGTACTTC.